Listed below are T cell receptor beta chains from one sample, sequenced in a study of cytomegalovirus exposure and HLA in healthy donors. The table came from immunoSEQ multiplex PCR; TCRdb's copy has only in-frame clones and leaves some out. The table includes around 150,000 clones, about 75% detected once. Sequenced: PBMCs. Receptors originate from a female donor in good health and CMV-seronegative. CDR3s include the opening cysteine and the closing phenylalanine or tryptophan. A D gene is named only where the DNA matches it firmly. The size entry is marked missing in some rows and otherwise reads once, few, many or a size class.

>-|13|TRBV19|once|TRBJ1-2
CASSGQQSYGYTF
TGTGCCAGTAGTGGCCAACAGAGCTATGGCTACACCTTC
>TRBD1|15|TRBV9|-|TRBJ2-2
CASRGTVANTGELFF
TGTGCCAGCAGGGGGACAGTCGCGAACACCGGGGAGCTGTTTTTT
>TRBD1|14|TRBV25-1|-|TRBJ1-5
CASSQGGSNQPQHF
TGTGCCAGCTCCCAGGGGGGTAGCAATCAGCCCCAGCATTTT
>-|11|TRBV5-1|once|TRBJ1-1
CASSPGAEAFF
TGCGCCAGCAGCCCAGGGGCTGAAGCTTTCTTT
>TRBD1|13|TRBV27|once|TRBJ1-2
CASRETGGYGYTF
TGTGCCAGCAGGGAGACAGGGGGCTATGGCTACACCTTC
>TRBD2|14|TRBV7-2|-|TRBJ2-7
CASVPSGGKVEQYF
TGTGCCAGCGTCCCTAGCGGGGGTAAAGTCGAGCAGTACTTC
>TRBD2|13|TRBV29-1|once|TRBJ2-7
CSASTGGAYEQYF
TGCAGCGCCTCGACTGGGGGGGCCTACGAGCAGTACTTC
>TRBD2|14|TRBV10-3|-|TRBJ2-3
CAISLGGVTDTQYF
TGTGCCATCAGTTTGGGGGGGGTCACAGATACGCAGTATTTT
>-|15|TRBV6-1|-|TRBJ2-2
CASAELVTDTGELFF
TGTGCCAGCGCAGAACTAGTCACGGACACCGGGGAGCTGTTTTTT
>-|14|TRBV5-4|-|TRBJ1-2
CASSLAIHPYGYTF
TGTGCCAGCAGCTTGGCCATCCATCCCTATGGCTACACCTTC
>TRBD2|20|TRBV5-1|-|TRBJ2-1
CASSLRGSPSGYVSYNEQFF
TGCGCCAGCAGCTTACGAGGGTCTCCTAGCGGCTACGTCTCCTACAATGAGCAGTTCTTC
>-|14|TRBV30|-|TRBJ1-2
CAWSAGVGGYGYTF
TGTGCCTGGAGTGCGGGGGTGGGGGGGTATGGCTACACCTTC
>-|14|TRBV5-4|-|TRBJ1-1
CASSPPGDSTEAFF
TGTGCCAGCAGCCCGCCCGGAGACAGCACTGAAGCTTTCTTT
>-|17|TRBV28|-|TRBJ1-2
CASSLTGRVKDNYGYTF
TGTGCCAGCAGTTTAACGGGGAGGGTGAAGGATAACTATGGCTACACCTTC
>TRBD1|15|TRBV11-2|-|TRBJ1-3
CASSSGTGSGNTIYF
TGTGCCAGCAGCTCCGGGACAGGGTCTGGAAACACCATATATTTT
>TRBD2|16|TRBV9|-|TRBJ2-4
CASSVVSGGAGNIQYF
TGTGCCAGCAGCGTAGTGAGCGGGGGGGCGGGAAACATTCAGTACTTC
>TRBD2|15|TRBV7-3|-|TRBJ2-5
CASSSTSGEGETQYF
TGTGCCAGCAGCTCAACATCGGGGGAGGGCGAGACCCAGTACTTC
>-|15|TRBV14|-|TRBJ2-5
CASSQGLLAEETQYF
TGTGCCAGCAGCCAAGGTTTGCTTGCCGAGGAGACCCAGTACTTC
>-|12|TRBV11-2|-|TRBJ1-2
CASSTSSYGYTF
TGTGCCAGCAGCACCTCCAGCTATGGCTACACCTTC
>-|14|TRBV9|few|TRBJ1-1
CASSVAGENTEAFF
TGTGCCAGCAGCGTAGCCGGAGAGAACACTGAAGCTTTCTTT
>-|15|TRBV25-1|-|TRBJ1-5
CASSATAGVNQPQHF
TGTGCCAGCAGTGCCACGGCAGGGGTGAATCAGCCCCAGCATTTT
>-|14|TRBV13|-|TRBJ1-4
CASSFRQDNEKLFF
TGTGCCAGCAGCTTCAGACAGGATAATGAAAAACTGTTTTTT
>TRBD1|15|TRBV6-5|once|TRBJ1-1
CASSSPGQGNTEAFF
TGTGCCAGCAGTTCCCCGGGACAGGGGAACACTGAAGCTTTCTTT
>-|16|TRBV7-6|-|TRBJ2-5
CASSLGGAGVAETQYF
TGTGCCAGCAGCTTAGGGGGGGCGGGAGTGGCGGAGACCCAGTACTTC
>TRBD1|14|TRBV28|-|TRBJ1-1
CASSFRDRGSEAFF
TGTGCCAGCAGTTTTAGGGACAGGGGATCTGAAGCTTTCTTT
>TRBD2|20|TRBV5-1|-|TRBJ2-3
CASSNPGLAGGPEITDTQYF
TGCGCCAGCAGCAACCCGGGACTAGCGGGGGGGCCTGAGATCACAGATACGCAGTATTTT
>-|12|TRBV29-1|-|TRBJ2-3
CSGGTSTDTQYF
TGCAGCGGGGGGACAAGCACAGATACGCAGTATTTT
>-|15|TRBV7-2|-|TRBJ1-1
CASSLAILQATEAFF
TGTGCCAGCAGCTTAGCTATACTCCAAGCCACTGAAGCTTTCTTT
>-|15|TRBV6-1|-|TRBJ1-1
CASSGGVTMNTEAFF
TGTGCCAGCAGTGGAGGCGTCACCATGAACACTGAAGCTTTCTTT
>TRBD2|16|TRBV5-1|-|TRBJ2-1
CASSLTGLAGSNEQFF
TGCGCCAGCAGCTTAACGGGACTAGCGGGATCGAATGAGCAGTTCTTC
>TRBD1|11|TRBV20-1|few|TRBJ1-1
CSATGQFEAFF
TGCAGTGCTACGGGACAGTTTGAAGCTTTCTTT
>-|12|TRBV5-5|-|TRBJ1-5
CASSLYNQPQHF
TGTGCCAGCAGCTTATATAATCAGCCCCAGCATTTT
>TRBD1|15|TRBV19|-|TRBJ1-5
CASRGTGQGNQPQHF
TGTGCCAGTAGGGGGACAGGTCAGGGCAATCAGCCCCAGCATTTT
>-|13|TRBV10-1|once|TRBJ1-1
CASSEDRNTEAFF
TGCGCCAGCAGTGAGGACAGGAACACTGAAGCTTTCTTT
>TRBD2|18|TRBV27|-|TRBJ2-1
CVTTDVRTSSSSYNEQFF
TGTGTCACCACCGATGTCAGGACTAGCTCTAGCTCCTACAATGAGCAGTTCTTC
>TRBD2|18|TRBV19|once|TRBJ2-3
CASSIGLAGGSSTDTQYF
TGTGCCAGTAGTATTGGACTAGCGGGGGGTAGTAGCACAGATACGCAGTATTTT
>-|14|TRBV7-9|-|TRBJ1-5
CASSLAYSNQPQHF
TGTGCCAGCAGCTTAGCTTATAGCAATCAGCCCCAGCATTTT
>-|13|TRBV30|-|TRBJ1-1
CAWSPAGNTEAFF
TGTGCCTGGAGTCCGGCGGGGAACACTGAAGCTTTCTTT
>-|16|TRBV14|once|TRBJ2-1
CASSQVSSYTLHEQFF
TGTGCCAGCAGCCAAGTGAGTAGCTACACTCTCCATGAGCAGTTCTTC
>-|16|TRBV18|-|TRBJ2-7
CASSPQGKLISYEQYF
TGTGCCAGCTCACCTCAGGGCAAGCTGATCTCCTACGAGCAGTACTTC
>TRBD2|16|TRBV7-6|few|TRBJ2-7
CASSSISGGSWYEQYF
TGTGCCAGCAGCTCCATCTCAGGCGGGAGTTGGTACGAGCAGTACTTC